This T cell receptor beta chain derives from a study of CD8 T cells in ankylosing spondylitis. The study's findings and limits: The study looked at matched synovial fluid samples from ankylosing spondylitis patients. Disease-linked clones were reported to be significantly enriched there. What seemed typical of ankylosing spondylitis blood was a TCR beta motif built from about eight highly homologous variants.

Points on this clonotype: The antigen is unknown.

Generation of TCR beta libraries employed quantitative 5'-RACE incorporating molecular barcodes. MiXCR was run by TCRdb on the 5' RACE reads, yielding one entry per CDR3 protein. This table has 240,000 or so distinct CDR3 sequences, around a tenth appearing once. Germline CDR1 MDHEN, CDR2 SYDVKM. The CDR3 runs to 15 residues. The V segment lost 7 bases and the J segment 0 bases; nucleotides outside the gene matches: 6. The sequencing input was blood, either unsorted or a sorted T cell fraction (not recorded which). The TCR sequence derives from a male donor with ankylosing spondylitis or in good health (not recorded which). The gene calls are TRBV28 and TRBJ2-7; the match to TRBD2 covers 10 bases. DNA of the CDR3: TGTGCCAGCAACTCGCCTAGCGGGAGCTCCTACGAGCAGTACTTC. It translates to CASNSPSGSSYEQYF.